This entry describes one T cell receptor (beta chain). A single count supports this clone. Which antigen it targets is not known. Base qualities are not at hand, and no much larger clone is one base apart. The germline V gene specifies SGDLS as CDR1 and YYNGEE as CDR2. Ends trimmed: V by 4 bases, J by 4 bases; bases unmatched to a gene: 6. The CDR3 has 14 amino acids, counting the end cysteine and phenylalanine. The CDR3 DNA has 42 bases and is translated from base 1. The data were taken from a study of blood T cell repertoires in COVID-19 (dated by TCRdb to about 2020). Study-level background: Collaborator samples came from the United States, Italy and Spain and covered acute and convalescent phases of COVID-19. A de-identified subject ID, COVID-19 status, age in years and sex were almost always included in the sample metadata. The samples were drawn from two sources: the first 160 participants of the ongoing ImmuneRACE study, and fewer than 1,500 subjects contributed by 6 global collaborators. The prospective study material was composed of cDNA or gDNA derived from T cells, B-cell-depleted T cells, or PBMCs. A freely available public database, intended as a resource for researchers studying the immune response to SARS-CoV-2, is where the repertoires were released. Deeply sampled blood TCRbeta repertoires from subjects exposed to, actively infected with, or recovered from COVID-19 were included in the dataset. Where available, HLA class I and class II types were obtained from metadata supplied by the sample provider rather than from assay-based typing. The full study reports these points: The quantity of clinical and demographic metadata differed by source and by participant and was supplied without curation.

Collaborating institutions collected whole blood in K2EDTA tubes following their own protocols. For TCRbeta analysis, collaborators shipped samples as frozen whole blood, isolated PBMCs, or DNA extracted from either of those sample types. TCRbeta CDR3 regions were amplified from genomic DNA by means of the immunoSEQ Assay, a bias-controlled multiplex PCR. The paper's processing steps were these. Nucleated cell counts per sample were estimated from amplification of reference gene primers within the assay. To quantify the absolute abundance of each unique TCRbeta CDR3 rearrangement, sequence reads were collapsed and filtered. For each sample, productive Simpson clonality was calculated as the square root of Simpson's diversity index across productive rearrangements. Entries here come from immuneACCESS through TCRdb and include only in-frame sequences with V and J called. Some clones fail to appear in such tables; in the studies checked, an unresolved V gene covers under half of the shortfall, and the cause of the remainder is unknown. That table supplies the V and J calls and clone size; D and trimming were determined from the DNA. The sample table holds fewer than 120,000 clones, of which roughly 80% were seen once. The ten largest make up 15% to 20% of the sample.

This clonotype was obtained from a woman aged 55-69 years with acute or convalescent COVID-19. Recombination joined TRBV9 with TRBJ1-2, and 8 junction bases match TRBD1. The sample comprised peripheral blood. For the CDR3, the sequence is CASSPGQGSYGYTF. The DNA reads as follows: TGTGCCAGCAGCCCTGGACAGGGAAGCTATGGCTACACCTTC.